The T cell receptor (beta chain) under discussion was sequenced for a study of a mutant IDH1 vaccine in newly diagnosed glioma. Study in general: Beginning 4-6 weeks after radiotherapy alone, or with temozolomide cycles, vaccination took place. General observations from the study: Any relationship between pseudoprogression and changes in top peripheral T cell clonotypes seemed absent.

The CDR3 loop spans 15 amino acids. Germline values: CDR1 MNHEY, CDR2 SVGAGI. Between the trimmed V and J ends, which lost 6 bases and 4 bases, there was a span of 18 bases. About this clone: The target antigen is unknown.

TCRdb keeps only in-frame clones here, not all; method: immunoSEQ multiplex PCR. The sample lists almost 25,000 clones, around 76% seen once, with about 3.8% in the top ten. Time point: week 47, end of study. Doses comprised 300 ug of mutant IDH1 20-mer peptide each, plus topical imiquimod. Sequenced material: PBMCs, taken from a glioma patient whose treatment included an IDH1 peptide vaccine. The chain uses TRBV6-5 and TRBJ1-2; TRBD1 is a possible D gene (6 bases). This TCR was recovered from a man in his forties with glioma. Some clones in this sample may be carry-over from other donors' samples. The CDR3 region is CASSRPGRGAYGYTF. The CDR3 bases are TGTGCCAGCAGCCGGCCGGGACGGGGGGCCTATGGCTACACCTTC.